This TCR beta chain was identified during a study of T cells after yellow fever vaccination. Each CDR3 protein is one row after TCRdb ran MiXCR on the 5' RACE reads. This sample yields 200,000 to 300,000 distinct CDR3 sequences, of which around 6.7% are seen a single time; approximately 0.99% belongs to the top ten. Germline V gene data show CDR1 as LNHDA and CDR2 as SQIVND (reference sequence). CDR3 length equals 13 residues. V lost 6 bases, J lost 1 base, and 7 bases lay in between. Here the sequenced sample was CD4+ T cells sorted from PBMCs, taken on the day of the yellow fever booster vaccination. The rearrangement links TRBV19 to TRBJ1-5; D is undetermined. The source is a man in his thirties or forties who received the YFV17D yellow fever vaccine. CDR3 protein: CASRAYSNQPQHF. CDR3 DNA sequence: TGTGCCAGTAGGGCCTACAGCAATCAGCCCCAGCATTTT.